This TCR beta chain was obtained from a study of synovial regulatory T cells in juvenile arthritis (dated by TCRdb to 2013 to 2016). Concerning the study at large: Of the sequenced patients, over 5 received methotrexate, one received methotrexate plus infliximab, a few were therapy-naive, and one had no treatment information. Using matched patient samples, the researchers compared TCRbeta CDR3 repertoires across three groups: blood iaTreg cells, other blood Treg cells and synovial fluid Treg cells. TCR repertoire comparisons included Treg and Teff subsets from ten or so JIA patients with active disease. Effector T cell subsets were also sequenced in this cohort for comparisons, but the Treg dataset alone covers only blood and synovial fluid Treg cells. The research as a whole found: Lower TCR diversity was observed in blood iaTreg cells than in other blood Treg cells, consistent with antigen-driven expansion. More CDR3 sequences were shared by synovial Treg cells with iaTreg cells than with other blood Treg cells, and a closer relation was confirmed by Chao-Jaccard similarity. iaTreg TCR repertoires were found to be largely private across patients and to partially overlap with synovial Teff and blood CPL repertoires.

The library was generated by the immunoSEQ multiplex PCR assay. TCRbeta CDR3 sequencing was carried out by Adaptive Biotechnologies. The source study handled its data this way. To assess repertoire similarity, the researchers used the Chao-modified Jaccard index along with median clonotype overlap taken from 200 random subsamples at equal sample size. Similarity analyses were performed using either productive nucleotide sequences or in silico-translated amino acid sequences. Hierarchical clustering with single linkage and t-SNE based on Chao-modified Jaccard distances were applied for the comparison of repertoires. After normalising for sample size, the researchers measured repertoire diversity with the Renyi index across a range of alpha values. TCRdb stores this immuneACCESS table with in-frame sequences only. Part of the clones is absent; in the studies checked, under half of the shortfall reflects unresolved V genes, and no reason is known for the rest. V and J calls and clone size come straight from that table; D and trimming were deduced from the DNA. This sample's clone table shows approximately 9,600 clones. The ten largest clones take up less than 0.75% of the sample.

The donors for the TCR repertoire analysis were approximately 11 juvenile idiopathic arthritis patients with active disease who had not reached inactive disease, of whom 3 were polyarticular and 8 were oligoarticular. A median age of approximately 10 years (range roughly 2.1-22.9) and a median disease duration of around seven years (range 0.2-19.1) were recorded for the TCR-sequenced patients. Samples for TCR repertoire analysis were collected at two centres in Italy. Peripheral blood mononuclear cells were isolated by Histopaque-1077 density gradient and cryopreserved in roughly 90% FCS with about 10% DMSO. Comment on this clone: Its cognate antigen has yet to be identified.

The germline V gene yields ENHRY for CDR1 and SYGVKD for CDR2. There are 12 amino acids in the CDR3, from cysteine to phenylalanine inclusive. No DNA accompanies this entry. The V gene is TRBV10-3 and the J gene is TRBJ2-5. The specimen sequenced was Treg cells from blood. This sample's cell subset or site label indicates: remaining (HLA-DR-negative) circulating blood Treg cells. This TCR was recovered from a donor aged 2-29 years with juvenile idiopathic arthritis. CDR3 reads: CAISEVGETQYF.